This T cell receptor beta chain emerged from a study of patients and donors after allogeneic stem cell transplantation. TCRdb independently ran MiXCR on the RT-PCR reads; one entry per CDR3 protein. The sample yields around 160,000 distinct CDR3 sequences, about 29% seen once. With 7 bases removed from V and 0 bases from J, the gap between germline ends came to 7 bases. The germline CDR1 and CDR2 sequences are ENHRY and SYGVKD. CDR3 size: 12 residues. The chain joins TRBV10-3 to TRBJ2-7; D may be TRBD1 (5 bases). The sequence was collected from a human donor who was either an allogeneic HSCT recipient or a stem cell or donor lymphocyte infusion donor (not recorded which). It is not recorded whose cells these are; they may come from a transplant donor. Specimen: blood, either unsorted or a sorted T cell fraction (not recorded which). The CDR3 DNA reads as TGTGCCATCACCGACAGCTCCTACGAGCAGTACTTC. The encoded protein is CAITDSSYEQYF.